This TCR beta chain was captured by sequencing in a study of T cells after yellow fever vaccination. CDR1 is MGHRA and CDR2 is YSYEKL in the germline V gene. Trimming took off 3 bases at V and 0 bases at J, with 14 bases between the two ends. The CDR3 contains 16 residues. General observations from the study: The study re-detected most primary-vaccination clones after the booster (approximately 96% CD4, 80% to 90% CD8).

TCRdb re-called the 5' RACE reads through MiXCR, storing one row per CDR3 protein. The data hold about 58,000 distinct CDR3 sequences, with 7.1% observed a single time. This clonotype occurred many times. Its matching antigen is unknown. The chain is built from TRBV4-1 and TRBJ1-2, with no clear D. The sequence came from a man between 18 and 35 years old who received the YFV17D yellow fever vaccine. Here the sequenced sample was CD8+ T cells sorted from PBMCs, taken on the day of the first yellow fever vaccination. CDR3 DNA: TGCGCCAGCAGCCACCTCCGGGTCACCTCTAACTATGGCTACACCTTC. Protein sequence: CASSHLRVTSNYGYTF.